The 8 T cell receptor beta chains presented below share a single source sample, sequenced in a study of T-cell memory formation after mild COVID-19. MiXCR, run by TCRdb on the 5' RACE reads, gives a single entry per CDR3 protein. The sample lists some 210,000 distinct CDR3 sequences; roughly 30% were seen once. Sequenced sample: PBMCs or a T cell subset sorted from them (not recorded which). The source is an adult woman who had mild COVID-19 (a few samples of this study predate the infection). Cell type and time point are not known.

This clonotype appeared a few times. As DNA, the CDR3 is TGTGCCAGCAGTTTAGCAGGCGGGAGAACTTTTAGTGAGCAGTTCTTC. This translates into CASSLAGGRTFSEQFF. V and J are TRBV12-3 or TRBV12-4 and TRBJ2-1; TRBD2 matches at 7 bases. With V trimmed by 0 bases and J by 9 bases, 11 bases remained unmatched. CDR3 size: 16 residues.

This rearrangement joins TRBV2 to TRBJ2-1; unclear D gene. The V and J ends lost 3 bases and 0 bases respectively, with 12 bases between them. CDR1 is SNHLY, CDR2 FYNNEI, per germline. CDR3 length: 16 residues. CDR3 sequence: CASSESLSGSYNEQFF. The CDR3 nucleotides are TGTGCCAGCAGTGAGAGTCTGTCTGGCTCCTACAATGAGCAGTTCTTC.

The table lists this clonotype with many counts. The chain combines TRBV11-2 with TRBJ2-7, with 11 bases lining up with TRBD1. Germline CDR1 reads SGHAT; CDR2 reads FQNNGV. The CDR3 spans 15 residues. J gave up 2 bases and V 4 bases, and 4 bases lay outside the gene matches. In nucleotides, the CDR3 is TGTGCCAGCAGCTCACCGGGACAGGGGGCCTACGAGCAGTACTTC. Protein: CASSSPGQGAYEQYF.

This clonotype showed up just a few times. The V call is TRBV12-3 or TRBV12-4, the J call TRBJ2-1; 11 nucleotides align to TRBD2. This CDR3 region has 18 residues. After removal of 5 bases from V and 0 bases from J, the junction contained 9 bases not matched to a gene. In nucleotides, the CDR3 is TGTGCCAGCAGTGGGACTAGCGGTACTAATAGCTCCTACAATGAGCAGTTCTTC. Its protein is CASSGTSGTNSSYNEQFF.

Only a few counts were recorded for this clonotype. CDR3 in DNA: TGTGCCTGCTCAGACAGGGGCTACGAGCAGTACTTC. This sequence encodes CACSDRGYEQYF. The gene calls are TRBV30 and TRBJ2-7, with 8 bases fitting TRBD1. The germline CDR1 and CDR2 sequences are GTSNPN and SVGIG (reference sequence). V lost 6 bases and J lost 3; bases outside the gene matches: 4. The length of the CDR3 is 12 residues.

The table lists this clonotype with a few counts. The chain links TRBV5-4 to TRBJ2-5; 8 bases match TRBD2. CDR3 length equals 14 residues. CDR1 is SGHNT and CDR2 is YYREEE in the germline V gene (reference sequence). With 1 base clipped from V and 5 bases from J, the junction kept 4 bases outside the gene matches. The CDR3 DNA reads as TGTGCCAGCAGCTTGAAAGCGGGGGAGGAGACCCAGTACTTC. It encodes CASSLKAGEETQYF.

This chain uses TRBV7-9 with TRBJ2-1, with 7 positions matching TRBD2. J lost 12 bases, V lost 5 bases, and 13 bases had no gene match. CDR1 is SEHNR and CDR2 is FQNEAQ in the germline V gene (reference sequence). The CDR3 covers 14 residues. In DNA, the CDR3 is TGTGCCAGCAGCCCAAGGGGAGGGGTTGGGGCGCAGTTCTTC. Translation: CASSPRGGVGAQFF.

This clonotype came up a few times. The gene calls are TRBV13 and TRBJ1-5, with D possibly being TRBD1 (5 bases). Germline-derived CDR1 and CDR2 are PRHDT and FYEKMQ (reference sequence). V lost 5 bases to trimming and J lost 8 bases, with 10 bases between them. The CDR3 totals 12 residues. The CDR3 coding sequence is TGTGCCAGCAGCCCCCGGGGGGAGCCCCAGCATTTT. Translation: CASSPRGEPQHF.